The 13 T cell receptor beta chains in this list originate from one sample, sequenced in a study of T cells in Graves' hyperthyroidism and ophthalmopathy. What was amplified from RNA transcripts were TCR beta CDR3 regions. A set of HTBI primers served as the primers for a first-round RT-PCR of the TCR CDR3. TCRdb processed the multiplex PCR reads anew with MiXCR; each CDR3 protein has one entry. The data show 300,000 to 450,000 distinct CDR3 sequences, roughly 13% seen once. The specimen sequenced was blood. The source is a woman between 18 and 30 years old with Graves' hyperthyroidism.

This clonotype showed up just once. V gene TRBV6-5 combines with J gene TRBJ2-7; no clear D gene. The CDR3 has 13 residues. Germline values: CDR1 MNHEY, CDR2 SVGAGI. The V end lost 3 bases, the J end lost 2 bases, and 8 bases lay between the germline ends. Here the CDR3 reads CASSYNPAYEQYF. DNA of the CDR3: TGTGCCAGCAGTTATAACCCGGCCTACGAGCAGTACTTC.

As regards this clonotype: A much more abundant neighbour one base away suggests this may be a read error. V and J are TRBV12-3 or TRBV12-4 and TRBJ2-1; D remains unclear. The CDR3 has 14 amino acids. Trimming left V 7 bases short and J 6 bases short, with 16 bases between. The chain's CDR3 is CASTHDGACNEQFF. CDR3 nucleotide sequence: TGTGCCAGCACCCATGACGGCGCCTGCAATGAGCAGTTCTTC.

There are many counts of this clonotype. This sequence joins TRBV12-3 or TRBV12-4 and TRBJ2-1, with TRBD2 identical over 13 bases. The CDR3 is 15 residues long. The V segment lost 6 bases and the J segment 10 bases; nucleotides outside the gene matches: 9. CDR3 in amino acids: CASRGGLAGPGEQFF. The CDR3 DNA follows: TGTGCCAGCAGGGGGGGACTAGCGGGACCTGGGGAGCAGTTCTTC.

The table lists this clonotype with many counts. The CDR3 reads CASTQTRLGEQFF. As DNA, the CDR3 is TGTGCCAGCACCCAGACTAGGTTAGGCGAGCAGTTCTTC. The chain is built from TRBV2 and TRBJ2-1; D perhaps matches TRBD2 (6 bases). The V end lost 7 bases, the J end lost 10 bases, and 17 bases lay between the germline ends. The CDR3 sequence is 13 residues long. Germline V gene sequence: CDR1 SNHLY, CDR2 FYNNEI.

This clonotype was seen at least ten times. The V call is TRBV28, the J call TRBJ2-7; D possibly corresponds to TRBD1 (5 bases). This CDR3 has 15 amino acids. Deletions cut 2 bases from V and 0 bases from J, with 11 bases between. Germline assignment: CDR1 MDHEN and CDR2 SYDVKM. Written as DNA, the CDR3 is TGTGCCAGCAGTTTAGGTCCAGGGAACTCCTACGAGCAGTACTTC. Protein sequence: CASSLGPGNSYEQYF.

This clonotype was detected many times. The chain couples TRBV6-1 to TRBJ1-3, with D unresolved. Trimming removed 8 bases at V and 0 bases at J, with 8 bases between. This CDR3 is 13 amino acids long. In germline, CDR1 is MNHNS, CDR2 SASEGT. CDR3 in DNA: TGTGCCAGCCGGGGTACCTCTGGAAACACCATATATTTT. Translating it yields CASRGTSGNTIYF.

This clonotype was observed many times. The chain is built from TRBV27 and TRBJ1-5; D is undetermined. CDR3 length: 16 amino acids. The V end lost 1 base, the J end lost 2 bases, and 12 bases lay between the germline ends. Germline V lookup: CDR1 MNHEY, CDR2 SMNVEV (reference sequence). Written as DNA, the CDR3 is TGTGCCAGCAGTTTATACTTCAAGGGTGGCAATCAGCCCCAGCATTTT. As protein: CASSLYFKGGNQPQHF.

This clonotype has a handful of counts. The rearrangement joins TRBV28 to TRBJ2-6; D remains unclear. CDR1 is MDHEN, CDR2 SYDVKM, per germline. Trimming removed 6 bases from V and 4 bases from J, with 4 bases in between. The CDR3 is 12 residues long. The CDR3 bases are TGTGCCAGCAGAGCAGGGGCCAACGTCCTGACTTTC. Protein sequence: CASRAGANVLTF.

At least ten counts were recorded for this clonotype. Here the CDR3 DNA reads TGTGCCACCAGTGCGCTAGCAGGGGTAGGAGATACGCAGTATTTT. It specifies CATSALAGVGDTQYF. V is TRBV24-1 and J is TRBJ2-3; possibly TRBD1 for D (6 bases). The germline gives CDR1 KGHDR, CDR2 SFDVKD. CDR3 size: 15 residues. The V end lost 5 bases, the J end lost 5 bases, and 16 bases lay between the germline ends.

This clonotype has a count of ten or more. J is TRBJ2-1 and V is TRBV6-1, with 9 bases identical to TRBD2. The V and J ends lost 5 bases and 4 bases, in that order; junction bases with no gene match: 6. CDR1 and CDR2 from the germline V gene are MNHNS and SASEGT. The CDR3 is 15 residues long. The CDR3 region is CASSTDAGGYNEQFF. In nucleotides, the CDR3 is TGTGCCAGCAGTACTGACGCGGGGGGGTACAATGAGCAGTTCTTC.

Many counts were recorded for this clonotype. The chain is built from TRBV12-3 or TRBV12-4 and TRBJ2-2, with a weak D call TRBD1 (8 bases). The V end was cut by 7 bases, the J end by 6 bases, with 18 bases between. The CDR3 totals 15 residues. The CDR3 DNA reads TGTGCCAGCACCCGGACAGGGAGGGAACCCGGGGAGCTGTTTTTT. Translating gives CASTRTGREPGELFF.

The rearrangement links TRBV20-1 to TRBJ1-1; 8 bases are shared with TRBD1. Germline V gene sequence: CDR1 DFQATT, CDR2 SNEGSKA (reference sequence). This CDR3 comprises 13 residues. The CDR3 coding sequence is TGCAGCGCTGCCCGGACAGGGTCAGGTGAAGCTTTCTTT. This encodes CSAARTGSGEAFF.

This clonotype came up many times. This sequence joins TRBV2 and TRBJ1-4; D remains unclear. The V and J ends lost 8 bases and 8 bases respectively, with 6 bases between them. Germline V gene lookup returns CDR1 SNHLY and CDR2 FYNNEI. The CDR3 has 10 residues. The CDR3 DNA is TGTGCCAGCGGAGGAGAAAAACTGTTTTTT. Protein sequence: CASGGEKLFF. Full variable domain (remainder filled in from reference TRBV2 and TRBJ1-4): EPEVTQTPSHQVTQMGQEVILRCVPISNHLYFYWYRQILGQKVEFLVSFYNNEISEKSEIFDDQFSVERPDGSNFTLKIRSTKLEDSAMYFCASGGEKLFFGSGTQLSVL.